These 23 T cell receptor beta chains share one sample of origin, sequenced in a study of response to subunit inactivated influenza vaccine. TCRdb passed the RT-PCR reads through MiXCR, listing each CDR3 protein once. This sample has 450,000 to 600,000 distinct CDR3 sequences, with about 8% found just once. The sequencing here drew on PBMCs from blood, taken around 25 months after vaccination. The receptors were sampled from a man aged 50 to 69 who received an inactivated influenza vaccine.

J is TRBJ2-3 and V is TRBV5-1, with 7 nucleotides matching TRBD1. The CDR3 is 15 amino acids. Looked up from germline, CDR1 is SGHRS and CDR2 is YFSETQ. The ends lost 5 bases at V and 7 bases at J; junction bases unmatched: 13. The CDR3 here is CASSKTGSLGYTQYF. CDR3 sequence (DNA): TGCGCCAGCAGTAAGACAGGGTCTCTCGGTTATACGCAGTATTTT.

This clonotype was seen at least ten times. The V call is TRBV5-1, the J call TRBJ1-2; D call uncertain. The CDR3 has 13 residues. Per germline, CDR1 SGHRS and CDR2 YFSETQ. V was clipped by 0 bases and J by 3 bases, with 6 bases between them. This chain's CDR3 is CASSLEGYYGYTF. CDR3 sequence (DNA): TGCGCCAGCAGCTTGGAGGGATACTATGGCTACACCTTC.

The CDR3 DNA is TGTGCCAGCAGCCTGGGACAGGGCTCACCCCTCCACTTT. This sequence encodes CASSLGQGSPLHF. The chain carries TRBV5-6 and TRBJ1-6, with TRBD1 identical over 9 bases. The germline V gene has CDR1 SGHDT and CDR2 YYEEEE. CDR3 length equals 13 residues. The trim removed 4 bases at V and 10 bases at J, leaving 3 bases unmatched.

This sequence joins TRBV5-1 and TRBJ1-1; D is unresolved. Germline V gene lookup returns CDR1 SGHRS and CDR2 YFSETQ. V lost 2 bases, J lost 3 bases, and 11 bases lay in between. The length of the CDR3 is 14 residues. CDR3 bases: TGCGCCAGCAGCTTACGCAGTACGGACACTGAAGCTTTCTTT. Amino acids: CASSLRSTDTEAFF.

CDR3 sequence reads: CASSLVLVASDTQYF. DNA of the CDR3: TGTGCCAGCAGCTTAGTACTAGTCGCTTCAGATACGCAGTATTTT. This chain links TRBV7-2 with TRBJ2-3; weak D call: TRBD2 (5 bases). V was trimmed by 1 base and J by 4 bases, leaving 12 bases between them. The germline V gene has CDR1 SGHTA and CDR2 FQGNSA. CDR3 length equals 15 residues.

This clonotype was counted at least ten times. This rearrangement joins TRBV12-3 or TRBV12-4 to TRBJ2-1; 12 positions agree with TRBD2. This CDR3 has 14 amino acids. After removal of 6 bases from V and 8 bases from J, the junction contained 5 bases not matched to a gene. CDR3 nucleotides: TGTGCCAGCAGCTCTAGCGGGGGGGCCTATGAGCAGTTCTTC. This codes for CASSSSGGAYEQFF.

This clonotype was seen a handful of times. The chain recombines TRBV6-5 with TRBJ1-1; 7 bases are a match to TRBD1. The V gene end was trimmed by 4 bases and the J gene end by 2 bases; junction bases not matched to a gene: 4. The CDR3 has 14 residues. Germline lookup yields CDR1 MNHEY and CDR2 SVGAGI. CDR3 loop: CASSSDRRNTEAFF. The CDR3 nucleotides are TGTGCCAGCAGTTCGGACAGGCGAAACACTGAAGCTTTCTTT.

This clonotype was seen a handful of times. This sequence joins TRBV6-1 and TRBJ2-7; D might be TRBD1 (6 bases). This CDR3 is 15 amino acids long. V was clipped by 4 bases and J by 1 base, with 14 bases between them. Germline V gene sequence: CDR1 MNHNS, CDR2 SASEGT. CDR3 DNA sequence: TGTGCCAGCAGTGCTATACAGGGATCGTCCTACGAGCAGTACTTC. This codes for CASSAIQGSSYEQYF.

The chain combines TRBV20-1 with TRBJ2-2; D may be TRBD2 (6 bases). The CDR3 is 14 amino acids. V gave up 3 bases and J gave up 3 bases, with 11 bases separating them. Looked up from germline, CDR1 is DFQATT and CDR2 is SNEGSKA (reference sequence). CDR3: CSARGREDTGELFF. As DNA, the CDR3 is TGCAGTGCTAGGGGGCGGGAAGACACCGGGGAGCTGTTTTTT.

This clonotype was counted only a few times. CDR3: CASSYSRSTVTRADTQYF. CDR3 coding DNA: TGTGCCAGCAGTTACTCGCGGAGTACAGTTACCCGGGCAGATACGCAGTATTTT. The chain joins TRBV6-2 or TRBV6-3 to TRBJ2-3, with no clear D. The CDR3 length is 18 residues. Germline values: CDR1 MNHEY, CDR2 SVGEGT. Trimming shortened V by 0 bases and J by 4 bases, and 20 bases separated the two germline ends.

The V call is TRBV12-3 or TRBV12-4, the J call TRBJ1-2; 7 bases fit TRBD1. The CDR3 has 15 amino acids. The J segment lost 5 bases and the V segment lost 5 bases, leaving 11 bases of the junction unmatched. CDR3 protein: CASSPSRQGGYGYTF. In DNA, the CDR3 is TGTGCCAGCAGTCCCTCGAGACAGGGTGGATATGGCTACACCTTC.

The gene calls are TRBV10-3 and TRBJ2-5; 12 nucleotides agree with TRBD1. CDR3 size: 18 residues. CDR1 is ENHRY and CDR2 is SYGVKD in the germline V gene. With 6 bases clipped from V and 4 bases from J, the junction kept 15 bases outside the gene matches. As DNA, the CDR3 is TGTGCCATCAGCGGAAGGACCGGGACAGGGGGCCTGGGAGAGACCCAGTACTTC. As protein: CAISGRTGTGGLGETQYF.

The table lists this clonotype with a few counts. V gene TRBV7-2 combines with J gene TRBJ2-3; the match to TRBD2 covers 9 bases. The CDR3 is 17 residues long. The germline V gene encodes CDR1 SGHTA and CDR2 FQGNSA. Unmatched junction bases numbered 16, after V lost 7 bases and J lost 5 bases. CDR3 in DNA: TGTGCCAGCACCCGAGGGGGTAGCGGGAGTGTTATAGATACGCAGTATTTT. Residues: CASTRGGSGSVIDTQYF.

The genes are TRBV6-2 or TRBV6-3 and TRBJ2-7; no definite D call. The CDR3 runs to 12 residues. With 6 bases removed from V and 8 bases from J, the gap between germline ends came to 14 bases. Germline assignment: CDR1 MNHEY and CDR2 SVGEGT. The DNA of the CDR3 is TGTGCCAGCAGCGACGGCGCGTTTCAGCAGTACTTC. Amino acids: CASSDGAFQQYF.

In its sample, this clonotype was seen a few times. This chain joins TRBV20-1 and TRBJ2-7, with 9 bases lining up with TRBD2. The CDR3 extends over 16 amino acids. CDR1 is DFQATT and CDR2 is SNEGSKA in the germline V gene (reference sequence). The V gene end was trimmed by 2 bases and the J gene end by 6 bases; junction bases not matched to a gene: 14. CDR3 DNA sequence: TGCAGTGCTAGAAGGACTAGCGAGATCCAAATGGGCGAGCAGTACTTC. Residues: CSARRTSEIQMGEQYF.

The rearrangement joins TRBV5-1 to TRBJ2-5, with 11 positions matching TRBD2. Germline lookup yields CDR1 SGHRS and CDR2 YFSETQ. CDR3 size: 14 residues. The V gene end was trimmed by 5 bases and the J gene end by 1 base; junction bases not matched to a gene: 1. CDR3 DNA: TGCGCCAGCAGGGGACTAGCGGCCCAAGAGACCCAGTACTTC. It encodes CASRGLAAQETQYF.

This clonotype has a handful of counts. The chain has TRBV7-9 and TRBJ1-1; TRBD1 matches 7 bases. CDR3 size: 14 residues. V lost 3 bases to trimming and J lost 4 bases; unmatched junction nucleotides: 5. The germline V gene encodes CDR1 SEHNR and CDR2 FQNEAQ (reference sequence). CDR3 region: CASSLTGLGTEAFF. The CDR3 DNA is TGTGCCAGCAGCTTGACAGGGTTGGGCACTGAAGCTTTCTTT.

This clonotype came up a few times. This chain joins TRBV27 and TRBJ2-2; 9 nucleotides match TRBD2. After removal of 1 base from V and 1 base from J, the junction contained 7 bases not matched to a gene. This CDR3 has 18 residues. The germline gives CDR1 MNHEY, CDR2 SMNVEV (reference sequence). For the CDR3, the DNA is TGTGCCAGCAGTTTATATGTGGTAGCGGGGGTGAACACCGGGGAGCTGTTTTTT. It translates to CASSLYVVAGVNTGELFF.

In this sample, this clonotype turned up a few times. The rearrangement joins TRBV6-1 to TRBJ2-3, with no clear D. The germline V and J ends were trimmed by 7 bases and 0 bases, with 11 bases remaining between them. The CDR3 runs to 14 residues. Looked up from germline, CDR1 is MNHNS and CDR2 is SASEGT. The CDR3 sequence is CASTAVSSTDTQYF. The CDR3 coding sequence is TGTGCCAGCACCGCCGTATCTAGCACAGATACGCAGTATTTT.

CDR3 DNA sequence: TGTGCCAGCCTGACCCTCTTGACAGATACGCAGTATTTT. Its protein product is CASLTLLTDTQYF. The V call is TRBV2, the J call TRBJ2-3; no clear D gene. CDR1 SNHLY and CDR2 FYNNEI come from the germline V gene. This CDR3 has 13 residues. Between the trimmed V and J ends, which lost 8 bases and 3 bases, there was a span of 12 bases.

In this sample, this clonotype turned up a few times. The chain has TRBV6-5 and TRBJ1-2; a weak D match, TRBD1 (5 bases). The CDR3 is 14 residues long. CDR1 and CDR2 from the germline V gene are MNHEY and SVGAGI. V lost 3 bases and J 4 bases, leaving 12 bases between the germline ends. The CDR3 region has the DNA TGTGCCAGCAGTTATACCTCCGGGGGCTATGGCTACACCTTC. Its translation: CASSYTSGGYGYTF.

The CDR3 DNA reads TGTGCCAGCAGCACAAACAGGGGGCGACAAGAGACCCAGTACTTC. Protein sequence: CASSTNRGRQETQYF. The rearrangement uses TRBV3-1 and TRBJ2-5, with TRBD1 matching over 9 bases. Germline V gene lookup returns CDR1 LGHDT and CDR2 YNNKEL (reference sequence). J gave up 2 bases and V 5 bases, and 6 bases lay outside the gene matches. The CDR3 spans 15 residues.

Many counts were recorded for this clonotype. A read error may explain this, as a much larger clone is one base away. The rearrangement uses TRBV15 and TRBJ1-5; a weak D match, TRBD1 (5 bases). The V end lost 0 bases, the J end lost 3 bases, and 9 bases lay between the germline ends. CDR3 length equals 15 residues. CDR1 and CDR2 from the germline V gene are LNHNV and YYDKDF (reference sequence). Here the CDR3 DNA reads TGTGCCACCAGCAGAGATAAGGGGATCAATCAGCCCCAGCATTTT. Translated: CATSRDKGINQPQHF.